This T cell receptor beta chain was recorded in a study of blood T cell repertoires in COVID-19 (dated by TCRdb to 2018 to 2021). Regarding the research as a whole: The collaborator samples originated in the United States, Italy and Spain and spanned the acute and convalescent phases of COVID-19. The prospective study material was composed of cDNA or gDNA derived from T cells, B-cell-depleted T cells, or PBMCs. Subjects who had been exposed to COVID-19, were actively infected with it, or had recovered from it provided the deeply sampled blood TCRbeta repertoires that made up the dataset. A freely available public database, intended as a resource for researchers studying the immune response to SARS-CoV-2, is where the repertoires were released. The samples were drawn from two sources: the first 160 participants of the ongoing ImmuneRACE study, and 1,000 to 1,500 subjects contributed by 6 global collaborators. Nearly every sample came with metadata listing a de-identified subject ID, COVID-19 status, age in years and sex. Where available, HLA class I and class II types were taken from metadata supplied by the sample provider and were not determined by assay-based typing. On the study overall, not on this receptor specifically: How much clinical and demographic metadata was included differed by source and by participant, and the metadata was provided uncurated.

Participants in the prospective study were enrolled through a virtual design, were aged roughly 18 to 100 years, and lived in 24 United States geographic areas. Cohort assignment in the prospective study relied on participant-reported clinical history from a screening survey and a study questionnaire. Recovered participants in ImmuneRACE Cohort 3 were defined by two consecutive negative NP/OP PCR tests, clearance by a healthcare professional, or resolution of symptoms. In the prospective study, whole blood, serum and a nasopharyngeal or oropharyngeal swab were collected from each participant by mobile phlebotomists. Over a roughly 2-month period, participants in the prospective study had the option of providing additional blood draws and questionnaires. Before DNA extraction, blood samples from the prospective study were shipped at room temperature or frozen. V loses 5 bases at its end and J loses 1 base; junction bases beyond the gene matches: 10. The CDR3 spans 16 residues, from the cysteine through the phenylalanine. Only the CDR3 portion is preserved as DNA: 48 bases, with reading frame beginning at the first base. The germline V gene provides CDR1 SNHLY and CDR2 FYNNEI.

TCRbeta CDR3 regions were amplified from genomic DNA by means of the immunoSEQ Assay, a bias-controlled multiplex PCR. Under the source paper's analysis protocol: The number of nucleated cells in each sample was estimated from the amplification of reference gene primers within the assay. To quantify the absolute abundance of each unique TCRbeta CDR3 rearrangement, sequence reads were collapsed and filtered. Productive Simpson clonality was computed per sample as the square root of Simpson's diversity index over productive rearrangements. TCRdb carries this immuneACCESS record with in-frame sequences only. Its versions omit some clonotypes, under half of them owing to an unresolved V gene in the studies checked, with the rest unexplained. Clonal size and the V and J genes are those of that table, whereas D and trimming came from the DNA. For this sample the table gives 150,000 to 200,000 clones, of which approximately 83% were detected only once. The ten largest clones represent less than 8.5% of the sample.

Concerning this clone itself: Its antigen specificity is not known. No base quality information exists; no much larger clone differs at one position.

Source material: PBMCs or T cells enriched from blood (not recorded which). Rearrangement joined TRBV2 to TRBJ1-1, with 7 junctional bases fitting TRBD1. The sequence was collected from a man aged 40-55 years who had recovered from COVID-19. CDR3 loop: CASSWGPGQTNTEAFF. The DNA is as follows: TGTGCCAGCAGTTGGGGGCCGGGACAGACGAACACTGAAGCTTTCTTT.